This T cell receptor beta chain derives from a study of metastatic and nonmetastatic thyroid tumors. TCRdb re-clonotyped the PCR reads through MiXCR. The table includes about 19,000 clones, 20% to 25% detected once. All patients were untreated before thyroid surgery. The CDR3 spans 13 residues. Germline-derived CDR1 and CDR2 are GTSNPN and SVGIG (reference sequence). V lost 2 bases to trimming and J lost 2 bases, with 7 bases between them. This clone was detected many times. The sequenced sample consisted of tumor tissue. This TCR was sampled from a male donor with papillary thyroid cancer or a benign thyroid nodule (not recorded which). Some clones in this sample may be carry-over from other donors' samples. This chain joins TRBV30 and TRBJ1-3; D is ambiguous. The CDR3 reads CAWSWGPGNTIYF. The CDR3 DNA reads as TGTGCCTGGAGTTGGGGTCCTGGAAACACCATATATTTT.